One T cell receptor beta chain is described in this entry. V lost 4 bases, J lost 9 bases, and 10 bases lay in between. This CDR3 is built from 12 residues. CDR1 ENHRY and CDR2 SYGVKD come from the germline V gene. This specimen belongs to a study of blood T cell repertoires in COVID-19. As for the study in general: Spain, Italy and the United States supplied samples that represented acute and convalescent COVID-19. The analysed material was cDNA or gDNA that came from T cells, B-cell-depleted T cells, or PBMCs.

Libraries were prepared by immunoSEQ multiplex PCR; TCRdb keeps only in-frame clonotypes and omits some of them. The table shows about 210,000 clones, with about nine tenths occurring only once. Recruitment covered fewer than 25 US areas and drew participants whose ages spanned roughly 18 to 90 years. Assignments of participants to cohorts depended upon their own reported clinical history. Sequencing input: PBMCs or T cells enriched from blood (not recorded which). This chain uses TRBV10-3 with TRBJ2-1; D gene unclear. The receptor comes from a young man with acute COVID-19. The CDR3 DNA reads TGTGCCATCAGTGTCGAGAGTACTGAGCAGTTCTTC. This codes for CAISVESTEQFF.